This T cell receptor beta chain was captured in a study of T cells after yellow fever vaccination. TCRdb reprocessed the 5' RACE reads via MiXCR and lists one record per CDR3 protein. The sample lists 500,000 to 650,000 distinct CDR3 sequences, roughly 13% occurring once. This TCR derives from a man between 25 and 39 years old who received the YFV17D yellow fever vaccine. Sequenced material: PBMCs, taken on the day of the yellow fever booster vaccination.

The CDR3 spells CSAVRDKDNEQFF. The CDR3 region has the DNA TGCAGTGCTGTACGGGACAAAGACAATGAGCAGTTCTTC. The chain carries TRBV20-1 and TRBJ2-1, with D possibly TRBD1 on 6 matching bases. The length of the CDR3 is 13 residues. From germline, CDR1 is DFQATT and CDR2 SNEGSKA (reference sequence). Trimming removed 5 bases from V and 5 bases from J, with 13 bases in between.